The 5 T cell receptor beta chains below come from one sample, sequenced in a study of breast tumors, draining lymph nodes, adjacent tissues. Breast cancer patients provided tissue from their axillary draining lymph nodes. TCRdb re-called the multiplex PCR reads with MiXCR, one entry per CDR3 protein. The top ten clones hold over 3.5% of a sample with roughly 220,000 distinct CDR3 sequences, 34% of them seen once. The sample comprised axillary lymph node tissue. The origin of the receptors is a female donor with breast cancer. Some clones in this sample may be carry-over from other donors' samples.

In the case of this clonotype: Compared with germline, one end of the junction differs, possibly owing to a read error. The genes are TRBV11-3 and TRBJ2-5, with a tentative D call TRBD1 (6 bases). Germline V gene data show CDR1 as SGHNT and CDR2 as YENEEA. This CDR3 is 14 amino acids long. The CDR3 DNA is TGTGCCAGCAGCGATACAGGGATACAAGCGACCCAGTACTTC. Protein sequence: CASSDTGIQATQYF.

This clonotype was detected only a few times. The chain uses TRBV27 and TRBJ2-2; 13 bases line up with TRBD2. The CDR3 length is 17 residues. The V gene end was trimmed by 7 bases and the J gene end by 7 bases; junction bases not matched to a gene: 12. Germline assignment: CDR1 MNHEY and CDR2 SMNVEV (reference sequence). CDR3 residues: CASTKLELAGGVGELFF. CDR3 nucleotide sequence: TGTGCCAGCACAAAACTCGAACTAGCGGGAGGGGTCGGGGAGCTGTTTTTT.

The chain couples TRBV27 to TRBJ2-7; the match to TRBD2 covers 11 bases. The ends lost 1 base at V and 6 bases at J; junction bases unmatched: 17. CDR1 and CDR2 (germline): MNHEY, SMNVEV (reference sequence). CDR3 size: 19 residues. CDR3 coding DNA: TGTGCCAGCAGTTTATTTAGTACTAGCGGGAGCAAACACTTCCTCGAGCAGTACTTC. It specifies CASSLFSTSGSKHFLEQYF.

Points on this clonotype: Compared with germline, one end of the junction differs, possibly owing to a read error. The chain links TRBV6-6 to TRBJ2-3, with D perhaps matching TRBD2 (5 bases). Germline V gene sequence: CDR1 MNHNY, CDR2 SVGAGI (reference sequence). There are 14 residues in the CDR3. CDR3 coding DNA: TGTGCCAGCAGTCACTCGGCTAGCTCAGATACGCAGTATTTT. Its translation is CASSHSASSDTQYF.

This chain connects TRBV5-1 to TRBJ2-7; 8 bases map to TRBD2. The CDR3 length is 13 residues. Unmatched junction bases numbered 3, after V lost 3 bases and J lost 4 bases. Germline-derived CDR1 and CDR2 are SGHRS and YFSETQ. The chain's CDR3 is CASSYGLAYEQYF. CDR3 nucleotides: TGCGCCAGCAGCTATGGACTAGCTTACGAGCAGTACTTC.